The T cell receptor (beta chain) under discussion was sequenced for a study of beta chain features in type 1 diabetes. Expressed TCRB transcripts got sequenced, as all isolated RNA was reverse transcribed. TCRdb's table, derived via immunoSEQ multiplex PCR, lists solely in-frame clones and lacks some. The profile shows 500,000 to 700,000 clones, 15% to 18% of them singletons. In this sample, this clone turned up a few times. Specimen: naive CD4+ T cells from blood. This receptor was obtained from a man in his late teens or twenties in good health.

The CDR3 protein is CASSGDSFTGELFF. For the CDR3, the DNA is TGTGCCAGCAGCGGGGACTCCTTCACCGGGGAGCTGTTTTTT. The V and J genes are TRBV7-3 and TRBJ2-2; TRBD2 is a possible D gene (6 bases). Germline loops: CDR1 SGHTA, CDR2 FQGTGA. This CDR3 contains 14 residues. V was shortened by 5 bases and J by 4 bases, with 11 bases between the two germline ends.